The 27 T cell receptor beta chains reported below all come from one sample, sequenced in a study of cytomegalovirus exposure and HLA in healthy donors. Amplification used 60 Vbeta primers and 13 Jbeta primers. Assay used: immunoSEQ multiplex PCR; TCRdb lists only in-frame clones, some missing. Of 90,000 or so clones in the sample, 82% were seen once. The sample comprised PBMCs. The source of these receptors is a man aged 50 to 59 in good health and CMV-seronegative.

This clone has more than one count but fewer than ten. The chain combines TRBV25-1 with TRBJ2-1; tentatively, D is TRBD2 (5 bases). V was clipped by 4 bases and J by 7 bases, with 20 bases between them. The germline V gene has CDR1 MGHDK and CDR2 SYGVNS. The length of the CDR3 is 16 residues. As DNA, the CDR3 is TGTGCCAGCAGTGCTTCCCTGAGCGGACCTAGGAATGAGCAGTTCTTC. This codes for CASSASLSGPRNEQFF.

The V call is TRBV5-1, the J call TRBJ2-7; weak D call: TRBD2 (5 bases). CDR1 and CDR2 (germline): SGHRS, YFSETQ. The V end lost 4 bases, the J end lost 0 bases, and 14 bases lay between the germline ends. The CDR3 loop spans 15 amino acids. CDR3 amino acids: CASSPEGFGSYEQYF. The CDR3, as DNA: TGCGCCAGCAGCCCCGAGGGTTTCGGCTCCTACGAGCAGTACTTC.

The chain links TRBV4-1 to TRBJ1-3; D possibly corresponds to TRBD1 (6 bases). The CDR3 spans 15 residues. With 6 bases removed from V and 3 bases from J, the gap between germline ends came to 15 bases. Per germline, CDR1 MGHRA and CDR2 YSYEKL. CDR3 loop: CASSPRTVLGNTIYF. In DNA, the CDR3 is TGCGCCAGCAGTCCCCGGACAGTTCTTGGAAACACCATATATTTT.

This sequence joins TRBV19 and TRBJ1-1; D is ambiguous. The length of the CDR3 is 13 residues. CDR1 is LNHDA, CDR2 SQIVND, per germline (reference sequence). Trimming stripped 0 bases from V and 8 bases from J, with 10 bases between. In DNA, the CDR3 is TGTGCCAGTAGTATAGATCCGATGGCAGAAGCTTTCTTT. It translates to CASSIDPMAEAFF.

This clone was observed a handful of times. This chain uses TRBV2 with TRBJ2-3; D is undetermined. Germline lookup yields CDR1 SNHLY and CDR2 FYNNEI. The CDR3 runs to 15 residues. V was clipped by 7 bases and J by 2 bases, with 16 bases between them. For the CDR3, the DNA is TGTGCCAGCAAGGTTTCGGAGTCCTCCACAGATACGCAGTATTTT. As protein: CASKVSESSTDTQYF.

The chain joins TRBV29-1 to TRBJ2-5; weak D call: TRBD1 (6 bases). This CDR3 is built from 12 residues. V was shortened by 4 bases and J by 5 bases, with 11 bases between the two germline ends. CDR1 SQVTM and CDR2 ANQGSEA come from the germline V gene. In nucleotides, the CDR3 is TGCAGCGTTGCAGGGGCACTGGAGACCCAGTACTTC. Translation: CSVAGALETQYF. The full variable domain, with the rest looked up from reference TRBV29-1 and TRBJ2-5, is SAVISQKPSRDICQRGTSLTIQCQVDSQVTMMFWYRQQPGQSLTLIATANQGSEATYESGFVIDKFPISRPNLTFSTLTVSNMSPEDSSIYLCSVAGALETQYFGPGTRLLVL.

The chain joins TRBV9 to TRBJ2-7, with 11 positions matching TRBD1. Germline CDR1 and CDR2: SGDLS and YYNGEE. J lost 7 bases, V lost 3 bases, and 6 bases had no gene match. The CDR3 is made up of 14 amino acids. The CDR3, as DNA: TGTGCCAGCAGCGCCGGACAGGGGGCGCAAGAGCAGTACTTC. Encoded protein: CASSAGQGAQEQYF.

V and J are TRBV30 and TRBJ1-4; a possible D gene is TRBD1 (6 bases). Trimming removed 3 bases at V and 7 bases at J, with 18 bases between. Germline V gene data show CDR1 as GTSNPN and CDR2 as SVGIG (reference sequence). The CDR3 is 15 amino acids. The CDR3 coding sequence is TGTGCCTGGAGGGCTACAGGGCTTCGCGGTGAAAAACTGTTTTTT. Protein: CAWRATGLRGEKLFF.

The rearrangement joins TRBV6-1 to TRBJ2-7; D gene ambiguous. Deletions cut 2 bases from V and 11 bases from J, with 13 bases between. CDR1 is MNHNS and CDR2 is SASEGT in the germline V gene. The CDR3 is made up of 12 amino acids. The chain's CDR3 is CASSEQTPGKYF. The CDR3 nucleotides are TGTGCCAGCAGTGAACAGACTCCTGGAAAGTACTTC.

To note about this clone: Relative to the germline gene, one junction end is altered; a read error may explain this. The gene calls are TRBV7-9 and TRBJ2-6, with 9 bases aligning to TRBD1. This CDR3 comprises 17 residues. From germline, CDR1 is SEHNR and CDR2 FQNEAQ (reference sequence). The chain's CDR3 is CSSSLGTGISGANVLTF. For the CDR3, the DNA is TGTTCCAGCAGCTTGGGGACAGGGATATCTGGGGCCAACGTCCTGACTTTC.

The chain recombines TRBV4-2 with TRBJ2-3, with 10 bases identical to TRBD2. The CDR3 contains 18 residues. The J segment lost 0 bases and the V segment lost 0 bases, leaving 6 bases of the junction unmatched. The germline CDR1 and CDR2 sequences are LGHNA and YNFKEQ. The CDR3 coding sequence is TGTGCCAGCAGCCAAGATTTAAGGGGACTAGCGAGCACAGATACGCAGTATTTT. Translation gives CASSQDLRGLASTDTQYF.

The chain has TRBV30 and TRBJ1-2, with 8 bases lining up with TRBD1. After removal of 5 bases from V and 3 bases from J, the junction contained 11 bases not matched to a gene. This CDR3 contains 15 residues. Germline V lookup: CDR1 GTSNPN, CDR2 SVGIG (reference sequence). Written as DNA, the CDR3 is TGTGCCTGGGGACAGGGACAGGTGGCCGACTATGGCTACACCTTC. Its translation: CAWGQGQVADYGYTF.

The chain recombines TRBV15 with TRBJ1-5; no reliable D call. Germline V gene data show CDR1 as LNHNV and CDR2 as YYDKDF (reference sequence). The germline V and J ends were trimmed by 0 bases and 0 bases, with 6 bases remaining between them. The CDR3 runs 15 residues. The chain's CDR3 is CATSRDPGSNQPQHF. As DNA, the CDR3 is TGTGCCACCAGCAGAGATCCGGGTAGCAATCAGCCCCAGCATTTT.

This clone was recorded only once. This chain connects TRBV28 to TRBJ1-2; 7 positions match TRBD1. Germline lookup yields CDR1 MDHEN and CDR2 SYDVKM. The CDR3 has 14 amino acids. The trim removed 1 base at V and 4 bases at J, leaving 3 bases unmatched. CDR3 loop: CASSLSDRAYGYTF. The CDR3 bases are TGTGCCAGCAGTTTATCCGACAGGGCCTATGGCTACACCTTC.

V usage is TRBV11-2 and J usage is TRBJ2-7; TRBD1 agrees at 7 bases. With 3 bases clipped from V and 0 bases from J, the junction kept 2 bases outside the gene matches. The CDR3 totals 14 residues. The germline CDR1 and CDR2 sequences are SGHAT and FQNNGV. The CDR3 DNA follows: TGTGCCAGCAGCTTGGACAGGCTCTCCTACGAGCAGTACTTC. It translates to CASSLDRLSYEQYF.

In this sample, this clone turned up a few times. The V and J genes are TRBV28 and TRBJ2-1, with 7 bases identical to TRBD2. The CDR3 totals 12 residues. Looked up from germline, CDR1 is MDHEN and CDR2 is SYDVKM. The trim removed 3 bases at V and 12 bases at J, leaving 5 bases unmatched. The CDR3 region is CASSLGGSGQFF. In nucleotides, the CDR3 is TGTGCCAGCAGTTTGGGGGGGAGCGGGCAGTTCTTC.

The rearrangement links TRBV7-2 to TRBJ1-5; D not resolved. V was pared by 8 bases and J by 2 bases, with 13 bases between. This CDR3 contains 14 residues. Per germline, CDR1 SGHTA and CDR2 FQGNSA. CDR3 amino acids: CASGGARGNQPQHF. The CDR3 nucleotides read TGTGCCAGCGGAGGCGCTCGGGGCAATCAGCCCCAGCATTTT. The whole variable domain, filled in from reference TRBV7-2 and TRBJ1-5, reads GAGVSQSPSNKVTEKGKDVELRCDPISGHTALYWYRQSLGQGLEFLIYFQGNSAPDKSGLPSDRFSAERTGGSVSTLTIQRTQQEDSAVYLCASGGARGNQPQHFGDGTRLSIL.

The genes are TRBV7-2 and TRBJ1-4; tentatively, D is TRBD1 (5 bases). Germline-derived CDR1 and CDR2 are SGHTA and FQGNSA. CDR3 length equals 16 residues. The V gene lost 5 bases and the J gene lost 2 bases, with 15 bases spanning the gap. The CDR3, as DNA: TGTGCCAGCAGCCCCGCTTGGCGGGGCACTAATGAAAAACTGTTTTTT. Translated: CASSPAWRGTNEKLFF.

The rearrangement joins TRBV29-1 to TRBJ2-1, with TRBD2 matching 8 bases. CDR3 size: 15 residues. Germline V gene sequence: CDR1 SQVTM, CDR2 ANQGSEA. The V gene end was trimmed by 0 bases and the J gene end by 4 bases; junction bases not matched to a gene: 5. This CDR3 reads CSVEDGSGGYNEQFF. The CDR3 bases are TGCAGCGTTGAAGATGGTTCGGGAGGGTACAATGAGCAGTTCTTC.

CDR3 coding DNA: TGTGCCAGCAGCTTGGCTGGGGGGGATACGCAGTATTTT. It translates to CASSLAGGDTQYF. The J gene is TRBJ2-3, the V gene TRBV5-4, with D maybe TRBD2 (6 bases). Looked up from germline, CDR1 is SGHNT and CDR2 is YYREEE (reference sequence). With 0 bases removed from V and 6 bases from J, the gap between germline ends came to 8 bases. CDR3 length: 13 residues.

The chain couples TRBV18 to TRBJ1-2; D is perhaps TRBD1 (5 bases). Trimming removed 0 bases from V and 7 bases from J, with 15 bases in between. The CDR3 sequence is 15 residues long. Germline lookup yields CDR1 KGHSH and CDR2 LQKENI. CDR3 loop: CASSPPPGDYAGYTF. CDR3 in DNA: TGTGCCAGCTCACCACCGCCGGGGGACTATGCTGGCTACACCTTC.

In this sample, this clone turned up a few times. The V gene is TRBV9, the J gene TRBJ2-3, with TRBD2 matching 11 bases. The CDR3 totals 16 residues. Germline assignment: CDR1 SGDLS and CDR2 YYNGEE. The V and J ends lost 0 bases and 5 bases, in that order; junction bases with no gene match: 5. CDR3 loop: CASSVGDSGGGDTQYF. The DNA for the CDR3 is TGTGCCAGCAGCGTAGGGGATAGCGGGGGGGGAGATACGCAGTATTTT.

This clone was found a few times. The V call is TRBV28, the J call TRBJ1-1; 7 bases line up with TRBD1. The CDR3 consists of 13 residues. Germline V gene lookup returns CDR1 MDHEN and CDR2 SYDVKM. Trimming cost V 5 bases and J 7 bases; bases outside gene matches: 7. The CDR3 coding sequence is TGTGCCAGCAGTGCAGGGGGGACTGATGAAGCTTTCTTT. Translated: CASSAGGTDEAFF.

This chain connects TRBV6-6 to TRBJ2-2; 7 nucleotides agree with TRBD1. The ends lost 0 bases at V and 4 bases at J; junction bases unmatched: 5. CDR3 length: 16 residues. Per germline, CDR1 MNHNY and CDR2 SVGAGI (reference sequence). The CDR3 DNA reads TGTGCCAGCAGTTACTCACCAGGGGGTCGCACCGGGGAGCTGTTTTTT. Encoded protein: CASSYSPGGRTGELFF.

DNA of the CDR3: TGTGCCAGTAGTTCCCCTTTGGGGAGGGAGAGCAATCAGCCCCAGCATTTT. This translates into CASSSPLGRESNQPQHF. The gene calls are TRBV19 and TRBJ1-5; D not certain. CDR1 LNHDA and CDR2 SQIVND come from the germline V gene (reference sequence). V lost 5 bases to trimming and J lost 1 base, with 18 bases between them. The CDR3 has 17 residues.

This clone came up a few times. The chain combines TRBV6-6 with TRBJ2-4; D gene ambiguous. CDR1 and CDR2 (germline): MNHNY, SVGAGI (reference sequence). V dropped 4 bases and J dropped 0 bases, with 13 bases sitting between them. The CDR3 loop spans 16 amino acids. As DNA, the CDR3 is TGTGCCAGCAGTTCCCTAGTGGCCGAAGCCAAAAACATTCAGTACTTC. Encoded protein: CASSSLVAEAKNIQYF.

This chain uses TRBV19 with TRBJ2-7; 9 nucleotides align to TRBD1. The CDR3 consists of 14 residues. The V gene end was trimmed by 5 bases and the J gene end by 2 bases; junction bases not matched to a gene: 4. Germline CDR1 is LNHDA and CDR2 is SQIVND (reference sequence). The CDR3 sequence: CASSGGTGPYEQYF. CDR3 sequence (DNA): TGTGCCAGTAGTGGCGGGACAGGGCCCTACGAGCAGTACTTC.